This T cell receptor beta chain was identified during a study of blood T cell repertoires in COVID-19 (dated by TCRdb to the early 2020s). As for the study more broadly: Samples covering the acute and convalescent phases of COVID-19 were provided by collaborators in the United States, Italy and Spain. The material from the prospective study consisted of cDNA or gDNA derived from T cells, B-cell-depleted T cells, or PBMCs. Subjects who had been exposed to COVID-19, were actively infected with it, or had recovered from it provided the deeply sampled blood TCRbeta repertoires that made up the dataset. The repertoires were made available in a free public database intended to serve as a resource for research on the immune response to SARS-CoV-2. The samples were drawn from two sources: the first 160 participants of the ongoing ImmuneRACE study, and fewer than 1,500 subjects contributed by 6 global collaborators. Nearly every sample came with metadata listing a de-identified subject ID, COVID-19 status, age in years and sex. Where HLA class I and class II types were available, the types were taken from metadata supplied by the sample provider, not from assay-based typing. Study-wide findings and limitations: The quantity of clinical and demographic metadata differed by source and by participant and was supplied without curation.

Each collaborating institution followed its own protocols to collect whole blood in K2EDTA tubes. For TCRbeta analysis, collaborators shipped samples in one of three forms: frozen whole blood, isolated PBMCs, or DNA extracted from either of those sample types. About this clone: No cognate antigen has been identified for it. Base qualities are missing; no much larger clone stands one base away.

TCRbeta CDR3 regions were amplified from genomic DNA using the immunoSEQ Assay, a bias-controlled multiplex PCR. As for how the authors treated the data: The number of nucleated cells in each sample was estimated by amplification of reference gene primers within the assay. To quantify the absolute abundance of each unique TCRbeta CDR3 rearrangement, sequence reads were collapsed and filtered. For each sample, productive Simpson clonality was calculated as the square root of Simpson's diversity index across productive rearrangements. As stored in TCRdb, this immuneACCESS dataset retains in-frame rearrangements with V and J assigned. A fraction of the clones does not appear; measured against another copy, unresolved V genes explain less than half of the discrepancy, and the remainder lacks a known reason. V, J and clone size reflect that table, while D and trimming were determined from the DNA. The sample includes 150,000 or so clones, with 86% observed a single time. The top ten clonotypes cover approximately 7% of the sample.

V gives up 0 bases and J gives up 3 bases, and the segment between their germline ends measures 10 bases. The cysteine opens and the phenylalanine closes a CDR3 of 15 amino acids. The entry retains the CDR3 DNA only, 45 bases that are in frame from base 1. The germline V gene gives CDR1 as SGHRS and CDR2 as YFSETQ. The origin of this receptor is a man between 45 and 60 years old with active or convalescent COVID-19. The chain was built from TRBV5-1 and TRBJ1-5, with the identity of the D gene unclear. Input material: peripheral blood. The CDR3 amino acid sequence is: CASSLDGRDNQPQHF. The DNA is as follows: TGCGCCAGCAGCTTGGACGGGAGGGACAATCAGCCCCAGCATTTT.